This T cell receptor (beta chain) emerged from a study of blood T cells in healthy people across ages. A second PCR of 7 to 11 cycles used a sample-barcoded 5' primer and a J-beta primer mix. TCRdb passed the 5' RACE reads through MiXCR, listing each CDR3 protein once. Of 1.5 million to 2 million distinct CDR3 sequences in the sample, about 30% are singletons; the top ten hold 7% to 9%. This clonotype occurred once. V shed 3 bases and J shed 3 bases, with 15 bases lying between them. CDR3 size: 16 residues. Germline CDR1 is SGHDN and CDR2 is FVKESK. The chain is built from TRBV14 and TRBJ2-1; D tentatively reads TRBD1 or TRBD2 (5 bases each). The sequence was collected from a woman between 25 and 40 years old in good health. The sequencing sample was made of blood. The chain's CDR3 is CASSHLRGRYYNEQFF. The CDR3 DNA reads as TGTGCCAGCAGCCATTTACGGGGCCGATACTACAATGAGCAGTTCTTC.